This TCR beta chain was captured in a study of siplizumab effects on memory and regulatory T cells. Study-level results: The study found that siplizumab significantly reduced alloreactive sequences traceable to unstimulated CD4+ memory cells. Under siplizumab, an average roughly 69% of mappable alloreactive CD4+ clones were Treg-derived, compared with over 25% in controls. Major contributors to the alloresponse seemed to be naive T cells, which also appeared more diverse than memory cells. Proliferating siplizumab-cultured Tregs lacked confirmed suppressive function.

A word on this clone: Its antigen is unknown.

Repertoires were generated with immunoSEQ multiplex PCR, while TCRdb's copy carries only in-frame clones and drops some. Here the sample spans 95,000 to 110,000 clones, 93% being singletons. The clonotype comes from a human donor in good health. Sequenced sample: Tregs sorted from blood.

The CDR3 DNA reads as TGTGCCAGCAGCCAAGGTGGAGGCGGGAGCGTCTACGAGCAGTACTTC. It yields the protein CASSQGGGGSVYEQYF. This chain links TRBV4-2 with TRBJ2-7; 7 nucleotides align to TRBD2. With 1 base clipped from V and 3 bases from J, the junction kept 9 bases outside the gene matches. The CDR3 sequence is 16 residues long. The germline CDR1 and CDR2 sequences are LGHNA and YNFKEQ.